This TCR beta chain originates from a study of blood T cell repertoires in COVID-19. Study as a whole: Sites in the United States, Italy and Spain provided acute and convalescent COVID-19 samples. Sources were T cells, B-cell-depleted T cells, or PBMCs; the material itself was cDNA or gDNA.

Only in-frame clones appear in the TCRdb table, and some are missing; sequencing was by immunoSEQ multiplex PCR. The sample contains 70,000 or so clones, about 90% of which appear only once. This CDR3 contains 13 residues. Germline V gene data show CDR1 as LNHDA and CDR2 as SQIVND (reference sequence). The ends lost 5 bases at V and 8 bases at J; junction bases unmatched: 5. The sample was peripheral blood. This sequence was found in a woman older than 75 with active COVID-19. The chain employs TRBV19 and TRBJ2-2, with TRBD2 matching over 7 bases. Written as DNA, the CDR3 is TGTGCCAGTAGTCAAACTAGCGCAGGGGAGCTGTTTTTT. It specifies CASSQTSAGELFF.